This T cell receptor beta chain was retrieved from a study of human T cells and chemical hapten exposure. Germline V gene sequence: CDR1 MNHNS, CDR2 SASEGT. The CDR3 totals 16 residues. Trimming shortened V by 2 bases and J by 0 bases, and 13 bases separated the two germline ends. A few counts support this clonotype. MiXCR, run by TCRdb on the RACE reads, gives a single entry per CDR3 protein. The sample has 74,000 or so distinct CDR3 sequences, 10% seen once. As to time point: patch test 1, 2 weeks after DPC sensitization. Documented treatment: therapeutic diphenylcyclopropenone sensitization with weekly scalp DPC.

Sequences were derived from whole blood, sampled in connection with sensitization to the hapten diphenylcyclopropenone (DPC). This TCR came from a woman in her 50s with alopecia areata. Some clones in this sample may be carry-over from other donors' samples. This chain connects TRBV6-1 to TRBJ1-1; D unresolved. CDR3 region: CASSETRRAMNTEAFF. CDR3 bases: TGTGCCAGCAGTGAAACCCGGAGAGCTATGAACACTGAAGCTTTCTTT.